These 11 T cell receptor beta chains came from one sample sequenced in a study of T cell responses to AZD1222 COVID-19 vaccine. Sequenced by immunoSEQ multiplex PCR; TCRdb stores in-frame clones only, minus some. The sample carries some 120,000 clones, roughly nine tenths recorded once. The source material was peripheral blood, sampled on day 0 of AZD1222 vaccination. The receptors shown here come from an adult in good health.

The chain joins TRBV5-5 to TRBJ2-1, with D hard to call. Germline-derived CDR1 and CDR2 are SGHKS and YYEKEE (reference sequence). The CDR3 is made up of 13 amino acids. V lost 0 bases and J lost 7, with 8 bases in between. Here the CDR3 reads CASSLEGRNEQFF. CDR3 sequence (DNA): TGTGCCAGCAGCTTGGAGGGTAGAAATGAGCAGTTCTTC.

The genes are TRBV18 and TRBJ1-3; D is unresolved. Germline V lookup: CDR1 KGHSH, CDR2 LQKENI. The V end lost 0 bases, the J end lost 0 bases, and 9 bases lay between the germline ends. The CDR3 spans 16 residues. This CDR3 reads CASSPPPQSSGNTIYF. CDR3 bases: TGTGCCAGCTCACCACCCCCACAAAGCTCTGGAAACACCATATATTTT.

This clone was recorded only once. In nucleotides, the CDR3 is TGTGCCAGCAGGACAGGGGGCGGAGATACGCAGTATTTT. Translating it yields CASRTGGGDTQYF. The rearrangement links TRBV12-3 or TRBV12-4 to TRBJ2-3; 10 bases align to TRBD1. The CDR3 sequence is 13 residues long. V dropped 6 bases and J dropped 5; count of bases not matched to a gene: 2.

V is TRBV27 and J is TRBJ1-2, with 7 bases lining up with TRBD1. The CDR3 is 14 amino acids. Germline V gives CDR1 MNHEY, CDR2 SMNVEV (reference sequence). V lost 5 bases, J lost 7 bases, and 10 bases stayed unmatched. CDR3 amino acids: CASSPQPQGGGYTF. CDR3 nucleotide sequence: TGTGCCAGCAGTCCACAACCCCAGGGGGGTGGCTACACCTTC.

The chain combines TRBV4-2 with TRBJ1-5; unclear D gene. The V end was cut by 3 bases, the J end by 2 bases, with 11 bases between. Germline CDR1 and CDR2: LGHNA and YNFKEQ. The CDR3 length is 15 residues. The CDR3 sequence is CASSQRPAGNQPQHF. The CDR3 DNA sequence: TGTGCCAGCAGCCAGCGCCCAGCGGGCAATCAGCCCCAGCATTTT.

The chain links TRBV25-1 to TRBJ1-2; 7 bases fit TRBD1. CDR1 and CDR2 (germline): MGHDK, SYGVNS. The V gene end was trimmed by 6 bases and the J gene end by 8 bases; junction bases not matched to a gene: 6. This CDR3 is built from 12 residues. The CDR3 region is CASSRQGGGYTF. The CDR3 DNA sequence: TGTGCCAGCAGCAGACAGGGAGGAGGCTACACCTTC.

In this sample, this clone turned up a few times. The V gene is TRBV6-1, the J gene TRBJ2-4; 9 bases fit TRBD2. The length of the CDR3 is 16 residues. With V trimmed by 1 base and J by 4 bases, 5 bases remained unmatched. The germline V gene encodes CDR1 MNHNS and CDR2 SASEGT. The DNA for the CDR3 is TGTGCCAGCAGTGAAGGATTGGCGGGGGGGAAAAACATTCAGTACTTC. Its protein product is CASSEGLAGGKNIQYF.

CDR3 DNA sequence: TGTGCCAGCAGCCGGGGTCTTCTAGACAATGAGCAGTTCTTC. This encodes CASSRGLLDNEQFF. The chain combines TRBV11-3 with TRBJ2-1, with D tentatively TRBD2 (5 bases). CDR3 length equals 14 residues. Germline-derived CDR1 and CDR2 are SGHNT and YENEEA. V was pared by 5 bases and J by 5 bases, with 13 bases between.

The chain recombines TRBV6-1 with TRBJ2-3, with 7 bases matching TRBD1. Trimming removed 3 bases from V and 0 bases from J; junction bases left unmatched: 3. The V gene's germline CDR1 is MNHNS and CDR2 SASEGT. The CDR3 is 15 amino acids. The CDR3 protein is CASSDGTASTDTQYF. The CDR3 DNA sequence: TGTGCCAGCAGTGATGGGACAGCTAGCACAGATACGCAGTATTTT.

This chain connects TRBV30 to TRBJ1-6; D gene unclear. The germline V gene encodes CDR1 GTSNPN and CDR2 SVGIG (reference sequence). The CDR3 length is 14 residues. Trimming stripped 0 bases from V and 8 bases from J, with 11 bases between. CDR3 amino acids: CAWSVMRRDSPLHF. The CDR3, as DNA: TGTGCCTGGAGTGTAATGCGTCGGGATTCACCCCTCCACTTT.

The chain employs TRBV5-4 and TRBJ1-1, with 8 nucleotides matching TRBD1. The CDR3 is 15 amino acids. The junction had 5 bases not matched to a gene; V was cut back by 1 base and J by 3 bases. The germline CDR1 and CDR2 sequences are SGHNT and YYREEE (reference sequence). The CDR3 nucleotides are TGTGCCAGCAGCTTGATCGAACAGGGGGACACTGAAGCTTTCTTT. Encoded protein: CASSLIEQGDTEAFF.